A single TCR beta chain is shown here with its context. This CDR3 has 15 residues. With V trimmed by 7 bases and J by 7 bases, 12 bases remained unmatched. From germline, CDR1 is SNHLY and CDR2 FYNNEI. As originally analysed: Reference gene primer amplification gave estimated nucleated cell counts. Data came from immunoSEQ multiplex PCR; TCRdb stores just in-frame clones and leaves some out. V and J calls and clone size come straight from that table; D and trimming were deduced from the DNA. The sample carries 170,000 or so clones, approximately 86% recorded once. This sample stems from a study of blood T cell repertoires in COVID-19.

This sequence originates from a man aged 35 to 55 with active or convalescent COVID-19. The chain recombines TRBV2 with TRBJ1-5, with TRBD1 identical over 8 bases. Sequencing used peripheral blood. CDR3 sequence: CASTLGQGERQPQHF. In nucleotides, the CDR3 is TGTGCCAGCACCCTTGGACAGGGAGAAAGACAGCCCCAGCATTTT. Using reference TRBV2 and TRBJ1-5 for the parts outside the CDR3, the full variable domain is EPEVTQTPSHQVTQMGQEVILRCVPISNHLYFYWYRQILGQKVEFLVSFYNNEISEKSEIFDDQFSVERPDGSNFTLKIRSTKLEDSAMYFCASTLGQGERQPQHFGDGTRLSIL.